The 19 T cell receptor beta chains below all came from one sample that was sequenced in a study of metastatic and nonmetastatic thyroid tumors. MiXCR was used by TCRdb to re-call the PCR reads. The sample carries 30,000 to 40,000 clones, more than 25% recorded once. No patient had received any treatment before thyroid surgery. Sequencing was carried out using blood. All receptors derive from a female donor with papillary thyroid cancer or a benign thyroid nodule (not recorded which). Some clones in this sample may be carry-over from other donors' samples.

The chain employs TRBV28 and TRBJ1-2; maybe TRBD1 (6 bases). Trimming shortened V by 6 bases and J by 12 bases, and 26 bases separated the two germline ends. The germline CDR1 and CDR2 sequences are MDHEN and SYDVKM. This CDR3 contains 15 residues. The DNA for the CDR3 is TGTGCCAGCAGGCCCTCGCCGGGACAAGAATATGGGCACACCTTC. This codes for CASRPSPGQEYGHTF.

The sample holds many counts of this clone. The V gene is TRBV11-1, the J gene TRBJ1-2; D gene unclear. CDR1 is SGHAT and CDR2 is FQDESV in the germline V gene (reference sequence). This CDR3 contains 13 residues. The V end was cut by 6 bases, the J end by 2 bases, with 10 bases between. This chain's CDR3 is CASSSIRNYGYTF. CDR3 DNA: TGTGCCAGCAGTTCAATACGGAACTATGGCTACACCTTC.

This clone was counted only a few times. V gene TRBV2 combines with J gene TRBJ1-2; D may be TRBD1 (5 bases). The germline V gene encodes CDR1 SNHLY and CDR2 FYNNEI. V was pared by 5 bases and J by 8 bases, with 15 bases between. The CDR3 length is 13 residues. The CDR3 nucleotides are TGTGCCAGCAGTCATACAGGTGGGGCGGGCTACACCTTC. Protein: CASSHTGGAGYTF.

This clone was recorded many times. The V gene is TRBV2, the J gene TRBJ1-6; a weak D match, TRBD1 (6 bases). The CDR3 length is 14 residues. The V end was cut by 3 bases, the J end by 10 bases, with 13 bases between. Germline-derived CDR1 and CDR2 are SNHLY and FYNNEI. The CDR3 loop reads CASSEVQGRSPLHF. The CDR3 nucleotides read TGTGCCAGCAGTGAGGTACAGGGACGATCACCCCTCCACTTT. The full variable domain, with the rest looked up from reference TRBV2 and TRBJ1-6, is EPEVTQTPSHQVTQMGQEVILRCVPISNHLYFYWYRQILGQKVEFLVSFYNNEISEKSEIFDDQFSVERPDGSNFTLKIRSTKLEDSAMYFCASSEVQGRSPLHFGNGTRLTVT.

There are many counts of this clone. V usage is TRBV11-1 and J usage is TRBJ2-3, with D possibly being TRBD1 (5 bases). The CDR3 has 16 residues. Germline V lookup: CDR1 SGHAT, CDR2 FQDESV (reference sequence). Deletions cut 4 bases from V and 3 bases from J, with 17 bases between. CDR3 DNA sequence: TGTGCCAGCAGCTCCCCATGGCAGGGTGGAACAGATACGCAGTATTTT. Residues: CASSSPWQGGTDTQYF.

This clone was seen repeatedly, ten times or more. Compared with germline, one end of the junction differs, possibly owing to a read error. The V call is TRBV2, the J call TRBJ1-3; D is unresolved. The CDR3 has 14 residues. Germline V CDR1 and CDR2: SNHLY, FYNNEI. This CDR3 reads CASSIRVAGSTIYF. The CDR3 coding sequence is TGTGCCAGCAGTATTAGGGTAGCTGGAAGCACCATATATTTT.

The V gene is TRBV5-1, the J gene TRBJ1-2, with 7 positions matching TRBD1. J was trimmed by 1 base and V by 4 bases; bases with no gene match: 10. The CDR3 spans 16 residues. CDR1 is SGHRS and CDR2 is YFSETQ in the germline V gene. CDR3 coding DNA: TGCGCCAGCAGCGGAAATCCGGGACAGAATAACTATGGCTACACCTTC. Residues: CASSGNPGQNNYGYTF.

This clone appeared many times. This chain uses TRBV18 with TRBJ1-4; D perhaps matches TRBD1 (5 bases). The CDR3 runs 14 residues. With 3 bases removed from V and 8 bases from J, the gap between germline ends came to 13 bases. Germline V lookup: CDR1 KGHSH, CDR2 LQKENI. The CDR3 region has the DNA TGTGCCAGCTCACCGGAGGGGATAGTGGAAAAACTGTTTTTT. This translates into CASSPEGIVEKLFF.

For the CDR3, the DNA is TGTGCCAGCAGCGTCGGCCCGGTCGCGGCAGGTGCTAATGAAAAACTGTTTTTT. Translation gives CASSVGPVAAGANEKLFF. The gene calls are TRBV9 and TRBJ1-4; D is ambiguous. CDR3 length: 18 amino acids. CDR1 is SGDLS, CDR2 YYNGEE, per germline. Trimming left V 2 bases short and J 3 bases short, with 20 bases between. Based on the CDR3 plus reference TRBV9 and TRBJ1-4, the full variable domain is DSGVTQTPKHLITATGQRVTLRCSPRSGDLSVYWYQQSLDQGLQFLIQYYNGEERAKGNILERFSAQQFPDLHSELNLSSLELGDSALYFCASSVGPVAAGANEKLFFGSGTQLSVL.

In its sample, this clone was seen a few times. The J gene is TRBJ2-2, the V gene TRBV2; D call uncertain. Trimming pared 6 bases from V and 5 bases from J, leaving 7 bases between. Germline V CDR1 and CDR2: SNHLY, FYNNEI. This CDR3 spans 12 amino acids. The CDR3 DNA is TGTGCCAGCAGGAAACAGACCGGGGAGCTGTTTTTT. Its translation: CASRKQTGELFF.

This clone was counted many times. Given a much more abundant clone one base away, this may be a read error. This sequence joins TRBV28 and TRBJ2-7; TRBD2 matches 8 bases. This CDR3 has 15 residues. The trim removed 4 bases at V and 9 bases at J, leaving 14 bases unmatched. Germline CDR1 MDHEN, CDR2 SYDVKM. DNA of the CDR3: TGTGCCAGCAGTTCCCAGAGCGGGAGATTAGACGGGCAGTACTTC. Its protein product is CASSSQSGRLDGQYF.

This clone was picked up many times. V gene TRBV9 combines with J gene TRBJ1-3; D remains ambiguous. This CDR3 has 16 residues. The germline gives CDR1 SGDLS, CDR2 YYNGEE. V was pared by 0 bases and J by 0 bases, with 10 bases between. CDR3 in DNA: TGTGCCAGCAGCGTAGGGGGAGCGAACTCTGGAAACACCATATATTTT. Encoded protein: CASSVGGANSGNTIYF.

This clone was counted only a few times. The junction and the germline gene differ at one end; a read error may be behind it. The chain has TRBV2 and TRBJ2-1; no definite D call. The CDR3 consists of 13 residues. CDR1 is SNHLY and CDR2 is FYNNEI in the germline V gene. The CDR3 nucleotides read TGTTCCAGCAGTAGGGAACCTCGAAACGCCCGGTTCTTC. Its protein product is CSSSREPRNARFF.

This clone is labeled medium-sized. The V gene is TRBV28, the J gene TRBJ1-2; no definite D call. The CDR3 loop spans 12 amino acids. Germline loops: CDR1 MDHEN, CDR2 SYDVKM. Trimming left V 6 bases short and J 2 bases short, with 7 bases between. The CDR3 coding sequence is TGTGCCAGCAGCCCTACAAACTATGGCTACACCTTC. Encoded protein: CASSPTNYGYTF.

The chain recombines TRBV2 with TRBJ2-1; 11 nucleotides agree with TRBD2. Germline V lookup: CDR1 SNHLY, CDR2 FYNNEI. The CDR3 length is 16 residues. J lost 6 bases, V lost 1 base, and 5 bases had no gene match. Here the CDR3 reads CASSEVRLAGFNEQFF. The CDR3, as DNA: TGTGCCAGCAGTGAAGTTCGACTAGCGGGATTCAATGAGCAGTTCTTC.

At least ten counts were recorded for this clone. The V gene is TRBV18, the J gene TRBJ1-2, with unresolved D. Trimming left V 0 bases short and J 6 bases short, with 8 bases between. CDR1 is KGHSH and CDR2 is LQKENI in the germline V gene. The CDR3 extends over 13 amino acids. The CDR3 spells CASSPPTQNGYTF. DNA of the CDR3: TGTGCCAGCTCACCACCCACCCAGAATGGCTACACCTTC.

The table lists this clone with many counts. The sample has other DNA sequences that encode this CDR3 too. The chain recombines TRBV27 with TRBJ2-5, with D perhaps TRBD1 (6 bases). Between the trimmed V and J ends, which lost 2 bases and 3 bases, there was a span of 10 bases. The CDR3 has 14 residues. Looked up from germline, CDR1 is MNHEY and CDR2 is SMNVEV (reference sequence). Here the CDR3 reads CASSLRAGEETQYF. CDR3 in DNA: TGTGCCAGCAGTTTAAGGGCAGGGGAAGAGACCCAGTACTTC.

There are many counts of this clone. CDR3 nucleotides: TGTGCCAGCAGCTTGCAGAGCTACGAGCAGTACTTC. This sequence encodes CASSLQSYEQYF. This chain links TRBV13 with TRBJ2-7; no definite D call. The germline V and J ends were trimmed by 3 bases and 3 bases, with 6 bases remaining between them. Looked up from germline, CDR1 is PRHDT and CDR2 is FYEKMQ (reference sequence). This CDR3 is built from 12 residues.

This clone was recorded at least ten times. The V gene is TRBV19, the J gene TRBJ1-5; 9 bases align to TRBD1. The CDR3 has 15 amino acids. V lost 3 bases and J lost 4; bases outside the gene matches: 4. Germline V gene sequence: CDR1 LNHDA, CDR2 SQIVND (reference sequence). In nucleotides, the CDR3 is TGTGCCAGTAGTATGGGGACAGGGAGGAATCAGCCCCAGCATTTT. Protein sequence: CASSMGTGRNQPQHF.